The T cell receptor beta chain described here comes from a study of T cell repertoires in cytomegalovirus infection. Using its own MiXCR run on the reads, TCRdb lists one record per CDR3 protein. The sample carries roughly 720,000 distinct CDR3 sequences, about 40% recorded once. Trimming shortened V by 3 bases and J by 4 bases, and 10 bases separated the two germline ends. The CDR3 contains 13 residues. This receptor was obtained from a human donor in good health (CMV status not recorded). Some clones in this sample may be carry-over from other donors' samples. Specimen: PBMCs. V gene TRBV12-3 or TRBV12-4 combines with J gene TRBJ2-7; D ambiguous. The CDR3 spells CASSFQWVYEQYF. CDR3 coding DNA: TGTGCCAGCAGTTTTCAGTGGGTGTACGAGCAGTACTTC.